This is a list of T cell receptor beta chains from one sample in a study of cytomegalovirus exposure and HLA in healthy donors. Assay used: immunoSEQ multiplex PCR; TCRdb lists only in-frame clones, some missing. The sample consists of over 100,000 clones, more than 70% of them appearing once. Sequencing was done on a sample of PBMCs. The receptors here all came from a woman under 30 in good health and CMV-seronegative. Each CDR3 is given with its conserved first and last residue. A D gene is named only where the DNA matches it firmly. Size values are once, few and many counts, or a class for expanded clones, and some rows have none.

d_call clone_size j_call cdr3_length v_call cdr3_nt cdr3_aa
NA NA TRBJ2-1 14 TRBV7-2 TGTGCCAGCAGCTTAGCGTTACAGGGCGGAGAGCAGTTCTTC CASSLALQGGEQFF
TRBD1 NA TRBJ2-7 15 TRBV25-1 TGTGCCAGCAGTGACCCCGGGACAGTCACCTACGAGCAGTACTTC CASSDPGTVTYEQYF
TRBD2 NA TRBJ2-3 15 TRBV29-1 TGCAGCGTTGAGGTCCTAGCGGGGAGGACAGATACGCAGTATTTT CSVEVLAGRTDTQYF
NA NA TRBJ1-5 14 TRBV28 TGTGCCAGCAGGAACAGGTCCTTCAATCAGCCCCAGCATTTT CASRNRSFNQPQHF
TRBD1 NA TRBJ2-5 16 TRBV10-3 TGTGCCATCAGTGAGTTGAGACAGGGTTTTACAGAGACCCAGTACTTC CAISELRQGFTETQYF
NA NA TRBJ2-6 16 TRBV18 TGTGCCAGCTCACCACAATACATAAATGGGGCCAACGTCCTGACTTTC CASSPQYINGANVLTF
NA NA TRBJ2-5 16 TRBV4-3 TGCGCCAGCAGCCGGTACGCGGGGCCCTTCCAAGAGACCCAGTACTTC CASSRYAGPFQETQYF
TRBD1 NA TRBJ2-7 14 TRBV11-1 TGTGCCAGCAGCTTAACAGCGGGACAGGGAAGGATGTACTTC CASSLTAGQGRMYF
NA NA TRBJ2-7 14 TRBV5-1 TGCGCCAGCAGCCGGGAGGACAGGGTGTACGAGCAGTACTTC CASSREDRVYEQYF
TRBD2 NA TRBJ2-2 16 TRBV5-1 TGCGCCAGCAGCACGGGACTAGCGGGAGTCGCCGGGGAGCTGTTTTTT CASSTGLAGVAGELFF
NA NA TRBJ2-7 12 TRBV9 TGTGCCAGCGGAGGGCCGTCCTACGAGCAGTACTTC CASGGPSYEQYF
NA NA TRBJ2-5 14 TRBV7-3 TGTGCCAGCAGCCCGACCGGACTACAAGAGACCCAGTACTTC CASSPTGLQETQYF
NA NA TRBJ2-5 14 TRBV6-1 TGTGCCAGCAGTGTGTCGAGGGAACAAGAGACCCAGTACTTC CASSVSREQETQYF
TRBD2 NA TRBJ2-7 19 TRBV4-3 TGCGCCAGCAGCCAAACACTACCTAGCGGGAGGGCCGGAGTCCACGAGCAGTACTTC CASSQTLPSGRAGVHEQYF
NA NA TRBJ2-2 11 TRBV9 TGTGCCAGCAGCCTTCTCGGGGAGCTGTTTTTT CASSLLGELFF
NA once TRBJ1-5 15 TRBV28 TGTGCCAGCAGTTACACCCCTCCACCCGGGCAGCCCCAGCATTTT CASSYTPPPGQPQHF